The 27 T cell receptor beta chains below come from one sample, sequenced in a study of blood T cell repertoires in COVID-19. Sequencing used immunoSEQ multiplex PCR; TCRdb keeps in-frame clones, though not all of them. Altogether around 140,000 clones are present, more than 75% being singletons, with the ten largest covering around 11%. The source material was PBMCs or T cells enriched from blood (not recorded which). Source of these receptors: a man in his sixties who had recovered from COVID-19.

This clone came up a few times. The chain is built from TRBV29-1 and TRBJ2-7, with D unclear. Germline V gene sequence: CDR1 SQVTM, CDR2 ANQGSEA. V gave up 6 bases and J gave up 0 bases, with 6 bases separating them. The length of the CDR3 is 11 residues. The CDR3 nucleotides read TGCAGCGTCAGACTCTCCTACGAGCAGTACTTC. Translating it yields CSVRLSYEQYF.

The chain carries TRBV5-6 and TRBJ2-2, with TRBD2 identical over 9 bases. CDR3 length equals 15 residues. The germline gives CDR1 SGHDT, CDR2 YYEEEE. V lost 8 bases to trimming and J lost 5 bases; unmatched junction nucleotides: 10. Here the CDR3 DNA reads TGTGCCAGTACTCGACTAGCGGAGGTAACCGGGGAGCTGTTTTTT. Its translation is CASTRLAEVTGELFF.

The V call is TRBV3-1 (or the pseudogene TRBV3-2), the J call TRBJ1-4; TRBD1 might be the D (6 bases). Trimming shortened V by 5 bases and J by 7 bases, and 14 bases separated the two germline ends. CDR1 is LGHDT and CDR2 is YNNKEL in the germline V gene (reference sequence). This CDR3 has 14 amino acids. The DNA of the CDR3 is TGTGCCAGCAGCTCCCGGGGGGGCTTTGAAAAACTGTTTTTT. This translates into CASSSRGGFEKLFF.

J is TRBJ2-3 and V is TRBV6-5; 7 nucleotides agree with TRBD2. CDR1 and CDR2 from the germline V gene are MNHEY and SVGAGI. CDR3 size: 13 residues. V lost 2 bases to trimming and J lost 6 bases; unmatched junction nucleotides: 2. In DNA, the CDR3 is TGTGCCAGCAGTTACGCGGGAGCTGATACGCAGTATTTT. Residues: CASSYAGADTQYF.

The rearrangement links TRBV18 to TRBJ1-5; D possibly corresponds to TRBD1 (6 bases). The CDR3 is 18 amino acids. V lost 4 bases to trimming and J lost 1 base, with 20 bases between them. Germline lookup yields CDR1 KGHSH and CDR2 LQKENI. CDR3: CASSQYSLVGASNQPQHF. CDR3 nucleotide sequence: TGTGCCAGCTCACAGTATTCCTTAGTGGGGGCCAGCAATCAGCCCCAGCATTTT.

The genes are TRBV30 and TRBJ2-7, with D uncertain. The germline V gene has CDR1 GTSNPN and CDR2 SVGIG (reference sequence). V lost 0 bases to trimming and J lost 7 bases, with 7 bases between them. This CDR3 is 11 amino acids long. The DNA of the CDR3 is TGTGCCTGGAGTGTACTCAGGGAGCAGTACTTC. Residues: CAWSVLREQYF.

V gene TRBV30 combines with J gene TRBJ2-2; TRBD1 matches at 7 bases. The junction had 16 bases not matched to a gene; V was cut back by 4 bases and J by 2 bases. There are 18 residues in the CDR3. The germline CDR1 and CDR2 sequences are GTSNPN and SVGIG (reference sequence). The DNA for the CDR3 is TGTGCCTGGACTCCTCGTCGGACAGGAGGCTTAAACACCGGGGAGCTGTTTTTT. Residues: CAWTPRRTGGLNTGELFF.

This clone was detected only once. This rearrangement joins TRBV7-9 to TRBJ2-5; possible D gene TRBD1, 6 bases. V was pared by 5 bases and J by 5 bases, with 15 bases between. CDR1 is SEHNR, CDR2 FQNEAQ, per germline (reference sequence). CDR3 size: 14 residues. The CDR3 DNA reads TGTGCCAGCAGCACCTGGGGTAGGGGGGAGACCCAGTACTTC. Its protein product is CASSTWGRGETQYF. Combining the CDR3 with reference TRBV7-9 and TRBJ2-5 gives the whole variable domain DTGVSQNPRHKITKRGQNVTFRCDPISEHNRLYWYRQTLGQGPEFLTYFQNEAQLEKSRLLSDRFSAERPKGSFSTLEIQRTEQGDSAMYLCASSTWGRGETQYFGPGTRLLVL.

The chain recombines TRBV24-1 with TRBJ2-3; TRBD2 matches at 9 bases. After removal of 4 bases from V and 2 bases from J, the junction contained 6 bases not matched to a gene. This CDR3 is built from 16 residues. Germline CDR1 KGHDR, CDR2 SFDVKD. The CDR3: CATSDRTSVDTDTQYF. CDR3 sequence (DNA): TGTGCCACCAGTGACAGGACTAGCGTAGACACAGATACGCAGTATTTT.

This rearrangement joins TRBV7-8 to TRBJ1-2, with D unclear. The CDR3 sequence is 13 residues long. The germline gives CDR1 SGHVS, CDR2 FQNEAQ. Trimming left V 7 bases short and J 4 bases short, with 13 bases between. CDR3 residues: CASTEGGFYGYTF. The CDR3 bases are TGTGCCAGCACCGAAGGCGGATTCTATGGCTACACCTTC.

The chain carries TRBV9 and TRBJ2-7; TRBD1 matches 10 bases. Germline V CDR1 and CDR2: SGDLS, YYNGEE. The CDR3 is made up of 15 amino acids. Losses at the gene ends were 3 bases for V and 3 bases for J; bases not matched to a gene: 6. CDR3 sequence: CASSGPGQGGYEQYF. In nucleotides, the CDR3 is TGTGCCAGCAGCGGCCCTGGACAGGGGGGCTACGAGCAGTACTTC.

The chain links TRBV25-1 to TRBJ2-1; maybe TRBD2 (5 bases). Germline V lookup: CDR1 MGHDK, CDR2 SYGVNS. This CDR3 has 15 residues. V dropped 4 bases and J dropped 3 bases, with 13 bases sitting between them. The DNA for the CDR3 is TGTGCCAGCAGTGCGGCTAGCTGGTACTACAATGAGCAGTTCTTC. Amino acids: CASSAASWYYNEQFF.

The gene calls are TRBV6-1 and TRBJ1-5, with D unclear. Germline CDR1 reads MNHNS; CDR2 reads SASEGT. The V and J ends lost 3 bases and 2 bases respectively, with 5 bases between them. CDR3 size: 13 residues. Here the CDR3 reads CASSDAGNQPQHF. DNA of the CDR3: TGTGCCAGCAGTGATGCAGGCAATCAGCCCCAGCATTTT.

The chain joins TRBV5-5 to TRBJ1-1, with D perhaps TRBD1 (5 bases). Germline CDR1 and CDR2: SGHKS and YYEKEE (reference sequence). The V end lost 2 bases, the J end lost 7 bases, and 9 bases lay between the germline ends. The CDR3 runs 12 residues. The CDR3 bases are TGTGCCAGCAGCTTAGGGGCCTATGAAGCTTTCTTT. Translating gives CASSLGAYEAFF.

Concerning this clone: The same CDR3 also results from other DNA sequences found in this sample. V usage is TRBV11-1 and J usage is TRBJ1-5, with D unclear. The CDR3 has 15 amino acids. Deletions cut 5 bases from V and 0 bases from J, with 11 bases between. CDR1 and CDR2 from the germline V gene are SGHAT and FQDESV (reference sequence). The CDR3 nucleotides read TGTGCCAGCAGCCTTACGGGAGGTAGCAATCAGCCCCAGCATTTT. Translating gives CASSLTGGSNQPQHF.

The chain couples TRBV28 to TRBJ2-1; D might be TRBD1 (6 bases). The CDR3 loop spans 12 amino acids. Germline lookup yields CDR1 MDHEN and CDR2 SYDVKM. V lost 10 bases, J lost 2 bases, and 9 bases lay in between. The CDR3 region has the DNA TGTGCCACCCGGACAGCCTACAATGAGCAGTTCTTC. Translating it yields CATRTAYNEQFF.

V and J are TRBV7-9 and TRBJ1-4, with 7 bases aligning to TRBD1. This CDR3 is built from 16 residues. Losses at the gene ends were 5 bases for V and 5 bases for J; bases not matched to a gene: 11. In germline, CDR1 is SEHNR, CDR2 FQNEAQ (reference sequence). DNA for the CDR3: TGTGCCAGCAGCCCTCGGGCAGGGGGTTTCAATGAAAAACTGTTTTTT. The encoded protein is CASSPRAGGFNEKLFF.

This chain connects TRBV28 to TRBJ1-2; maybe TRBD1 (6 bases). This CDR3 has 13 residues. Germline V lookup: CDR1 MDHEN, CDR2 SYDVKM. V lost 3 bases to trimming and J lost 7 bases, with 12 bases between them. The CDR3 coding sequence is TGTGCCAGCAGTTTGTTCAGGGGCCGTGGCTACACCTTC. Its protein is CASSLFRGRGYTF.

The genes are TRBV6-5 and TRBJ2-7, with D perhaps TRBD1 (6 bases). V lost 5 bases and J lost 0, with 11 bases in between. Germline V gene data show CDR1 as MNHEY and CDR2 as SVGAGI. The CDR3 is 14 residues long. The CDR3 coding sequence is TGTGCCAGCAGTCGGACAGCCCCCTCCTACGAGCAGTACTTC. Residues: CASSRTAPSYEQYF.

The chain employs TRBV18 and TRBJ2-1; TRBD2 is a possible D gene (5 bases). CDR1 KGHSH and CDR2 LQKENI come from the germline V gene. CDR3 size: 16 residues. V gave up 1 base and J gave up 4 bases, with 14 bases separating them. In DNA form, the CDR3 reads TGTGCCAGCTCACCACAATCTGGGCGGGTGTACAATGAGCAGTTCTTC. Protein: CASSPQSGRVYNEQFF.

The gene calls are TRBV5-4 and TRBJ2-3; tentative D call: TRBD1 (5 bases). The CDR3 spans 14 residues. Germline CDR1 SGHNT, CDR2 YYREEE (reference sequence). V was clipped by 0 bases and J by 5 bases, with 10 bases between them. The CDR3 DNA sequence: TGTGCCAGCAGCTTGGCAGGGTCGCAAGATACGCAGTATTTT. Protein: CASSLAGSQDTQYF.

V and J are TRBV30 and TRBJ2-1; 13 positions agree with TRBD2. Germline CDR1 GTSNPN, CDR2 SVGIG (reference sequence). This CDR3 is 16 amino acids long. J gave up 7 bases and V 2 bases, and 8 bases lay outside the gene matches. The DNA of the CDR3 is TGTGCCTGGAGTATCGGACTAGCGGGAGTGTCAAATGAGCAGTTCTTC. Amino acids: CAWSIGLAGVSNEQFF.

This chain links TRBV5-1 with TRBJ1-2, with 7 bases lining up with TRBD1. The CDR3 sequence is 19 residues long. Germline CDR1 is SGHRS and CDR2 is YFSETQ. V lost 1 base, J lost 5 bases, and 20 bases stayed unmatched. The CDR3 DNA is TGCGCCAGCAGCTTGTTAACCACGAAAACATGGACAGGACAATATGGCTACACCTTC. Amino acids: CASSLLTTKTWTGQYGYTF. Variable domain in full (rest from reference TRBV5-1 and TRBJ1-2): KAGVTQTPRYLIKTRGQQVTLSCSPISGHRSVSWYQQTPGQGLQFLFEYFSETQRNKGNFPGRFSGRQFSNSRSEMNVSTLELGDSALYLCASSLLTTKTWTGQYGYTFGSGTRLTVV.

In DNA, the CDR3 is TGTGCCAGCACCCAGAACAGCAATCAGCCCCAGCATTTT. Protein sequence: CASTQNSNQPQHF. The chain is built from TRBV12-3 or TRBV12-4 and TRBJ1-5, with D hard to call. Trimming removed 7 bases at V and 1 base at J, with 8 bases between. The CDR3 sequence is 13 residues long.

The chain carries TRBV21-1 and TRBJ2-1; the listed D gene, TRBD2, was not tested against the DNA. TRBV21-1 is a recognized pseudogene. The CDR3 contains 13 residues. The CDR3 bases are TGTGCCAGCAGCTGGGGGGAATACAATGAGCAGTTCTTC. As protein: CASSWGEYNEQFF.

The chain joins TRBV30 to TRBJ1-2; possible D gene TRBD1, 5 bases. There are 11 residues in the CDR3. Germline CDR1 GTSNPN, CDR2 SVGIG (reference sequence). V gave up 4 bases and J gave up 2 bases, with 5 bases separating them. The CDR3 bases are TGTGCCTGGACAGGGAACTATGGCTACACCTTC. It translates to CAWTGNYGYTF. Full variable domain (missing parts from reference TRBV30 and TRBJ1-2): SQTIHQWPATLVQPVGSPLSLECTVEGTSNPNLYWYRQAAGRGLQLLFYSVGIGQISSEVPQNLSASRPQDRQFILSSKKLLLSDSGFYLCAWTGNYGYTFGSGTRLTVV.

The chain carries TRBV28 and TRBJ1-1; a possible D gene is TRBD1 (5 bases). Per the germline V gene, CDR1 is MDHEN and CDR2 is SYDVKM. Trimming removed 1 base at V and 3 bases at J, with 12 bases between. This CDR3 is 15 amino acids long. The CDR3 bases are TGTGCCAGCAGTTTATTGGCAGGGATGGACACTGAAGCTTTCTTT. Translation gives CASSLLAGMDTEAFF.